The 16 T cell receptor beta chains in this list originate from one sample, sequenced in a study of identical twins. From the 5' RACE reads, TCRdb called clonotypes with MiXCR, one entry per CDR3 protein. The sample holds 200,000 to 250,000 distinct CDR3 sequences, roughly 13% seen once. Sequencing was done on a sample of memory (CD45RO+) T cells sorted from blood. These receptors all stem from a woman between 18 and 29 years old in good health.

The chain recombines TRBV3-1 with TRBJ2-3; weak D call: TRBD2 (5 bases). The V end was cut by 6 bases, the J end by 4 bases, with 11 bases between. Germline V CDR1 and CDR2: LGHDT, YNNKEL (reference sequence). CDR3 length: 13 residues. The CDR3 loop is CASSPTNSDTQYF. DNA of the CDR3: TGTGCCAGCAGTCCGACTAACTCAGATACGCAGTATTTT.

This chain connects TRBV30 to TRBJ2-7; a possible D gene is TRBD2 (6 bases). The V gene's germline CDR1 is GTSNPN and CDR2 SVGIG (reference sequence). Trimming stripped 4 bases from V and 3 bases from J, with 19 bases between. The CDR3 is 15 residues long. CDR3 DNA sequence: TGTGCCTGGACCTCCATGGCGGGAAGTCTCTACGAGCAGTACTTC. It translates to CAWTSMAGSLYEQYF.

The genes are TRBV5-1 and TRBJ2-5; 8 nucleotides line up with TRBD2. This CDR3 has 18 residues. Germline lookup yields CDR1 SGHRS and CDR2 YFSETQ. Trimming at V came to 4 bases and at J to 5 bases, leaving 19 bases not matched to a gene. The DNA of the CDR3 is TGCGCCAGCAGCCCGTATGGGAGGACTAGCTTGGGCGGGGAGACCCAGTACTTC. Protein: CASSPYGRTSLGGETQYF.

This clonotype has more than one count but fewer than ten. This rearrangement joins TRBV12-3 or TRBV12-4 to TRBJ2-1; TRBD1 matches at 10 bases. V shed 5 bases, J shed 4 bases, and the junction held 8 bases outside the gene matches. The CDR3 is 16 residues long. The CDR3 nucleotides are TGTGCCAGCAGTGGATCCCCGGGACAGGGGTACAATGAGCAGTTCTTC. It codes for CASSGSPGQGYNEQFF.

The chain uses TRBV20-1 and TRBJ2-1; 7 nucleotides agree with TRBD2. V trimming: 6 bases; J trimming: 7 bases; junction bases outside the gene matches: 15. Germline lookup yields CDR1 DFQATT and CDR2 SNEGSKA (reference sequence). The CDR3 has 15 amino acids. The CDR3 bases are TGCAGTGCAAGTTCCCCTATCGGGGGGTCAAATGAGCAGTTCTTC. Its protein is CSASSPIGGSNEQFF.

The chain's CDR3 is CASSSRDYHTGELFF. CDR3 sequence (DNA): TGTGCCAGCAGCTCCCGGGACTACCACACCGGGGAGCTGTTTTTT. V and J are TRBV7-9 and TRBJ2-2; 7 bases are a match to TRBD2. The CDR3 length is 15 residues. Germline lookup yields CDR1 SEHNR and CDR2 FQNEAQ (reference sequence). V shed 4 bases, J shed 3 bases, and the junction held 5 bases outside the gene matches.

There are many counts of this clonotype. An end of the junction does not agree with germline; a read error may underlie this. The rearrangement uses TRBV12-3 or TRBV12-4 and TRBJ2-1; TRBD1 matches at 8 bases. The CDR3 extends over 11 amino acids. The CDR3 sequence is CASSAWTGLAF. The CDR3 DNA reads as TGTGCCAGCAGTGCTTGGACAGGGTTGGCCTTC.

The chain employs TRBV5-1 and TRBJ1-2; D not resolved. Germline CDR1 reads SGHRS; CDR2 reads YFSETQ. V was pared by 1 base and J by 10 bases, with 8 bases between. The CDR3 has 11 amino acids. CDR3 sequence: CASSLSNFYTF. CDR3 coding DNA: TGCGCCAGCAGCTTGTCCAACTTCTACACCTTC.

V gene TRBV27 combines with J gene TRBJ2-7; 7 bases match TRBD2. Germline V gives CDR1 MNHEY, CDR2 SMNVEV (reference sequence). This CDR3 comprises 14 residues. J was trimmed by 3 bases and V by 3 bases; bases with no gene match: 5. CDR3 nucleotide sequence: TGTGCCAGCAGTTTTACGCCGGGAGGCTACGAGCAGTACTTC. Encoded protein: CASSFTPGGYEQYF.

The rearrangement uses TRBV6-5 and TRBJ2-7, with D unclear. Trimming shortened V by 2 bases and J by 0 bases, and 11 bases separated the two germline ends. The CDR3 extends over 15 amino acids. Germline values: CDR1 MNHEY, CDR2 SVGAGI. The CDR3 loop is CASSYQVGSSYEQYF. DNA for the CDR3: TGTGCCAGCAGTTACCAGGTGGGAAGCTCCTACGAGCAGTACTTC.

This clonotype was counted between two and nine times. The chain employs TRBV6-1 and TRBJ2-7, with D possibly being TRBD2 (6 bases). The germline V gene has CDR1 MNHNS and CDR2 SASEGT. The CDR3 covers 14 residues. Trimming took 8 bases from V and 5 from J, leaving 19 bases between them. CDR3 sequence: CASAQLEGSHEQYF. CDR3 nucleotides: TGTGCCAGCGCTCAATTGGAGGGTTCCCACGAGCAGTACTTC.

This clonotype was seen a few times. The chain links TRBV7-9 to TRBJ2-7; D remains ambiguous. Trimming removed 3 bases at V and 5 bases at J, with 11 bases between. Germline V lookup: CDR1 SEHNR, CDR2 FQNEAQ (reference sequence). The CDR3 length is 13 residues. CDR3 sequence: CASSLGYMDEQYF. The CDR3 nucleotides read TGTGCCAGCAGCTTGGGGTATATGGACGAGCAGTACTTC.

This clonotype was counted a few times. This sequence joins TRBV3-1 and TRBJ2-7, with TRBD1 identical over 8 bases. Per germline, CDR1 LGHDT and CDR2 YNNKEL (reference sequence). The CDR3 sequence is 14 residues long. J lost 5 bases, V lost 5 bases, and 8 bases had no gene match. CDR3 DNA sequence: TGTGCCAGCAGCTCCTCAGGGGGCTGGAACGAGCAGTACTTC. Its protein is CASSSSGGWNEQYF.

This clonotype was observed many times. V and J are TRBV28 and TRBJ1-1; no definite D call. Trimming removed 6 bases at V and 5 bases at J, with 7 bases between. Germline CDR1 MDHEN, CDR2 SYDVKM. The CDR3 is 11 amino acids. DNA for the CDR3: TGTGCCAGCAGCCTCAGAACTGAAGCTTTCTTT. This sequence encodes CASSLRTEAFF. Filled out from reference TRBV28 and TRBJ1-1, the complete variable domain reads DVKVTQSSRYLVKRTGEKVFLECVQDMDHENMFWYRQDPGLGLRLIYFSYDVKMKEKGDIPEGYSVSREKKERFSLILESASTNQTSMYLCASSLRTEAFFGQGTRLTVV.

This chain links TRBV12-3 or TRBV12-4 with TRBJ1-5; the D gene is possibly TRBD1 (6 bases). The CDR3 spans 16 residues. The ends were cut back, 2 bases at V and 0 bases at J, with 11 bases in the middle. The CDR3 reads CASSLQGQYSNQPQHF. CDR3 sequence (DNA): TGTGCCAGCAGTTTACAGGGGCAATATAGCAATCAGCCCCAGCATTTT.

The rearrangement joins TRBV5-5 to TRBJ2-1; D remains ambiguous. This CDR3 comprises 16 residues. Germline lookup yields CDR1 SGHKS and CDR2 YYEKEE (reference sequence). Trimming pared 0 bases from V and 1 base from J, leaving 11 bases between. DNA for the CDR3: TGTGCCAGCAGCTTGGGGGTAACGAGATCCTACAATGAGCAGTTCTTC. The encoded protein is CASSLGVTRSYNEQFF.